Below are 13 T cell receptor beta chains sequenced from a single sample in a study of blood T cells in healthy people across ages. Sample-barcoded 5' priming and a J-beta primer mix drove a second PCR of about 6 to 12 cycles. One entry per CDR3 protein results from TCRdb running MiXCR on the 5' RACE reads. The sample carries approximately 820,000 distinct CDR3 sequences, around 42% recorded once. Sequencing was performed on blood. Every receptor here comes from a man in his 60s in good health.

The chain couples TRBV10-3 to TRBJ1-1; D possibly corresponds to TRBD1 (6 bases). The CDR3 runs 13 residues. Germline CDR1 reads ENHRY; CDR2 reads SYGVKD. Trimming left V 6 bases short and J 1 base short, with 9 bases between. Written as DNA, the CDR3 is TGTGCCATCAGCCAACAGGGGAACACTGAAGCTTTCTTT. It encodes CAISQQGNTEAFF.

This clonotype was observed a few times. The chain's CDR3 is CASSNRVNQPQHF. The CDR3 coding sequence is TGTGCCAGCAGTAACAGGGTTAATCAGCCCCAGCATTTT. The chain uses TRBV6-5 and TRBJ1-5; D is perhaps TRBD1 (6 bases). This CDR3 comprises 13 residues. The V gene lost 5 bases and the J gene lost 4 bases, with 9 bases spanning the gap. Germline-derived CDR1 and CDR2 are MNHEY and SVGAGI.

This chain links TRBV6-6 with TRBJ1-5, with TRBD1 matching over 12 bases. The CDR3 contains 17 residues. With V trimmed by 6 bases and J by 5 bases, 11 bases remained unmatched. Germline lookup yields CDR1 MNHNY and CDR2 SVGAGI (reference sequence). CDR3: CASRGELRDRGHQPQHF. The DNA for the CDR3 is TGTGCCAGCAGAGGGGAGCTCCGGGACAGGGGGCATCAGCCCCAGCATTTT.

This chain connects TRBV20-1 to TRBJ2-7; TRBD1 matches at 9 bases. Losses at the gene ends were 6 bases for V and 5 bases for J; bases not matched to a gene: 14. CDR1 is DFQATT, CDR2 SNEGSKA, per germline (reference sequence). The CDR3 extends over 15 amino acids. In nucleotides, the CDR3 is TGCAGTGCCCAAGGGGGACAGGGTGATCCCCACGAGCAGTACTTC. It is translated as CSAQGGQGDPHEQYF.

This clonotype occurred many times. The chain is built from TRBV7-2 and TRBJ2-5; maybe TRBD2 (6 bases). The CDR3 covers 14 residues. V was cut by 3 bases and J by 1 base, with 9 bases left in between. From germline, CDR1 is SGHTA and CDR2 FQGNSA. CDR3: CASSFGGVQETQYF. CDR3 sequence (DNA): TGTGCCAGCAGCTTTGGCGGGGTCCAAGAGACCCAGTACTTC.

The chain is built from TRBV2 and TRBJ2-1, with D unclear. Germline-derived CDR1 and CDR2 are SNHLY and FYNNEI. The ends were cut back, 2 bases at V and 6 bases at J, with 8 bases in the middle. The CDR3 has 13 residues. The CDR3 DNA reads as TGTGCCAGCAGTGAAAGCTGGAGCAATGAGCAGTTCTTC. Its protein is CASSESWSNEQFF.

CDR3 nucleotide sequence: TGCAGCGTCGGGGTCGCGGGAAATTCACCCCTCCACTTT. Its protein product is CSVGVAGNSPLHF. The chain employs TRBV29-1 and TRBJ1-6; D is uncertain. There are 13 residues in the CDR3. Germline CDR1 SQVTM, CDR2 ANQGSEA. Between the trimmed V and J ends, which lost 6 bases and 7 bases, there was a span of 13 bases.

V is TRBV20-1 and J is TRBJ2-5; D call uncertain. The J call may be in error: the DNA end matches TRBJ2-7 better. The length of the CDR3 is 13 residues. CDR1 and CDR2 (germline): DFQATT, SNEGSKA (reference sequence). The CDR3 loop reads CSARASGPLEQYF. In nucleotides, the CDR3 is TGCAGTGCTAGAGCTTCCGGGCCCCTCGAGCAGTACTTC.

In this sample, this clonotype turned up a few times. The chain carries TRBV7-3 and TRBJ1-1, with a tentative D call TRBD1 (6 bases). The CDR3 totals 13 residues. Per germline, CDR1 SGHTA and CDR2 FQGTGA. Between the trimmed V and J ends, which lost 4 bases and 2 bases, there was a span of 8 bases. As DNA, the CDR3 is TGTGCCAGCAGCTCGGGGGCTAACACTGAAGCTTTCTTT. Translating it yields CASSSGANTEAFF.

This chain links TRBV13 with TRBJ1-2; tentative D call: TRBD1 (5 bases). Trimming removed 7 bases at V and 6 bases at J, with 15 bases between. The CDR3 totals 13 residues. Germline CDR1 and CDR2: PRHDT and FYEKMQ (reference sequence). CDR3 nucleotides: TGTGCCAGCAAAGAGGCAGGGATCGATGGCTACACCTTC. It translates to CASKEAGIDGYTF.

This clonotype was counted only a few times. The chain recombines TRBV5-6 with TRBJ2-7, with D perhaps matching TRBD1 (8 bases). The V and J ends lost 0 bases and 5 bases respectively, with 12 bases between them. This CDR3 contains 14 residues. Germline CDR1 SGHDT, CDR2 YYEEEE. The CDR3 reads CASSLGTGRDEQYF. The CDR3 nucleotides read TGTGCCAGCAGCTTGGGGACAGGGAGGGACGAGCAGTACTTC. The full variable domain, rest sourced from reference TRBV5-6 and TRBJ2-7, is DAGVTQSPTHLIKTRGQQVTLRCSPKSGHDTVSWYQQALGQGPQFIFQYYEEEERQRGNFPDRFSGHQFPNYSSELNVNALLLGDSALYLCASSLGTGRDEQYFGPGTRLTVT.

This clonotype has a handful of counts. The CDR3 sequence is CAISESDGRQSDEQYF. The DNA for the CDR3 is TGTGCCATCAGTGAATCTGATGGGCGACAGTCCGACGAGCAGTACTTC. The chain couples TRBV10-3 to TRBJ2-7, with TRBD1 as a possible D gene (5 bases). The CDR3 loop spans 16 amino acids. V was trimmed by 3 bases and J by 5 bases, leaving 20 bases between them. The germline CDR1 and CDR2 sequences are ENHRY and SYGVKD.

The chain recombines TRBV6-2 or TRBV6-3 with TRBJ1-6; 7 bases agree with TRBD1. The CDR3 spans 13 residues. Germline loops: CDR1 MNHEY, CDR2 SVGEGT. V lost 9 bases to trimming and J lost 8 bases; unmatched junction nucleotides: 7. The CDR3 here is CASHDRVDSPLHF. CDR3 coding DNA: TGTGCCAGTCATGACAGGGTTGATTCACCCCTCCACTTT.